This TCR beta chain was observed in a study of blood T cell repertoires in COVID-19. On the study more broadly: PBMCs, B-cell-depleted T cells, or T cells provided the cDNA or gDNA that made up the material.

During active infection, Seattle patients enrolled and were then monitored through disease. This table comes from immunoSEQ multiplex PCR, and its TCRdb copy is limited to in-frame clones, with some not included. The sample holds about 200,000 clones, 94% seen once. CDR3 length equals 14 residues. The germline V gene has CDR1 LNHDA and CDR2 SQIVND (reference sequence). The V segment lost 6 bases and the J segment 2 bases; nucleotides outside the gene matches: 3. This chain uses TRBV19 with TRBJ2-5; 10 positions agree with TRBD2. Specimen: peripheral blood. This TCR was recovered from a man aged 25 to 40 with COVID-19, enrolled during active disease. In nucleotides, the CDR3 is TGTGCCAGTAGCGGACTAGCGGTACAAGAGACCCAGTACTTC. As protein: CASSGLAVQETQYF.